The present T cell receptor (beta chain) was sequenced within a study of beta chain features in type 1 diabetes. About the study: The examined sorted cells totaled approximately 100 million across samples.

CDR1 and CDR2 (germline): MNHNS, SASEGT. The CDR3 totals 12 residues. V was pared by 6 bases and J by 5 bases, with 1 base of the junction left unmatched. Blood was collected once per donor into heparin, averaging roughly 120 mL. Sorting based on CD45RO/CCR7/CD25/CD127/CD95/CD27 separated CD4+ naive, central memory, regulatory and stem cell-like memory cells. Over 95% purity was reached by all sorted populations. Investigators reverse transcribed all isolated RNA, so they sequenced expressed TCRB transcripts. Repertoires were generated with immunoSEQ multiplex PCR, while TCRdb's copy carries only in-frame clones and drops some. The sample lists tens of thousands of clones, 25% to 35% seen once, with 0.35% to 0.45% in the top ten.

Input material: stem cell memory CD4+ T cells from blood. The rearrangement joins TRBV6-1 to TRBJ2-5; 9 bases are a match to TRBD1. The source of this sequence is a woman under 30 in good health. In DNA form, the CDR3 reads TGTGCCAGCAGGACAGGGGGGGAGACCCAGTACTTC. Amino acids: CASRTGGETQYF.